The source of this T cell receptor beta chain is a study of cytomegalovirus exposure and HLA in healthy donors. General study points: An ancestry cluster, one associated with Asian ancestry, reportedly showed fewer N-insertions than the approximately 670-donor mean in a later analysis. Previous analysis showed most TCR beta V segments were productive about 87% or about 30% of the time.

On this clone itself: What it binds is not known.

With 60 Vbeta and 13 Jbeta primers, the PCR was carried out. Some clones are missing from TCRdb's copy, which holds only in-frame ones; the method was immunoSEQ multiplex PCR. The listing contains some 130,000 clones. The germline V gene has CDR1 ENHRY and CDR2 SYGVKD. Trimming took 7 bases from V and 0 from J, leaving 25 bases between them. The CDR3 covers 20 residues. The source of this sequence is a woman aged 40 to 50 in good health and CMV-seropositive. The genes are TRBV10-3 and TRBJ2-6; the D gene is possibly TRBD1 (7 bases). Sequenced input: PBMCs. The CDR3 loop reads CAIMRGLGIADRSGANVLTF. For the CDR3, the DNA is TGTGCCATCATGAGGGGGCTCGGGATAGCGGACCGCTCTGGGGCCAACGTCCTGACTTTC.